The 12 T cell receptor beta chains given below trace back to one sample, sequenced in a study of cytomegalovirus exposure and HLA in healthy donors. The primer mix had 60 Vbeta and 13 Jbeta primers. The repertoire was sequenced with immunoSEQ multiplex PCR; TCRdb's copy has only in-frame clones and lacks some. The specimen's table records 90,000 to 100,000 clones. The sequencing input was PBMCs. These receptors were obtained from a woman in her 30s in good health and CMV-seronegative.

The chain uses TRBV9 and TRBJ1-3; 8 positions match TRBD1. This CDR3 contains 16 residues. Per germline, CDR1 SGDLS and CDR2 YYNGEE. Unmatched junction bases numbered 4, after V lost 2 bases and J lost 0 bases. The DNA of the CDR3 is TGTGCCAGCAGCGTGACAGGGGATAACTCTGGAAACACCATATATTTT. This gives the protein CASSVTGDNSGNTIYF.

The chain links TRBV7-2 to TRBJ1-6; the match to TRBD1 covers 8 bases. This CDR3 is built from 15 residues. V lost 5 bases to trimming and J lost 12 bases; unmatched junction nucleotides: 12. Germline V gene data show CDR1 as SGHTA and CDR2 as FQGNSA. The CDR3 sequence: CASSETRTGRGPLHF. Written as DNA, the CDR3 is TGTGCCAGCAGCGAAACCCGGACAGGGCGGGGACCCCTCCACTTT.

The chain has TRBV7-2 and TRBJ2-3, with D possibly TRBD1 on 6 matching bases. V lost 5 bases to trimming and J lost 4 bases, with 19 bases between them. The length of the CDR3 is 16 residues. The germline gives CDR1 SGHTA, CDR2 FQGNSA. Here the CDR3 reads CASSAEGYGTSDTQYF. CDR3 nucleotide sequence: TGTGCCAGCAGCGCAGAAGGCTATGGGACATCAGATACGCAGTATTTT.

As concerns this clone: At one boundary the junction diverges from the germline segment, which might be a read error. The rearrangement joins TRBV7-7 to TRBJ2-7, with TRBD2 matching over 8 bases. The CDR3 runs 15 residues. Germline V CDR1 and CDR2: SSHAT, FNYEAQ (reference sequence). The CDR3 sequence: CASSLGRREDYEQYF. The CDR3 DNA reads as TGTGCTAGCAGCTTAGGTAGGCGGGAGGACTACGAGCAGTACTTC.

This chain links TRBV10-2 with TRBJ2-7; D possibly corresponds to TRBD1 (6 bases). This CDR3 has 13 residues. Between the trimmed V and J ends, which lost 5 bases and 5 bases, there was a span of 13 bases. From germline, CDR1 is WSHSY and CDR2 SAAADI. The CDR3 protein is CASSPGVKDEQYF. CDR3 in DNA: TGCGCCAGCAGTCCAGGGGTAAAGGACGAGCAGTACTTC.

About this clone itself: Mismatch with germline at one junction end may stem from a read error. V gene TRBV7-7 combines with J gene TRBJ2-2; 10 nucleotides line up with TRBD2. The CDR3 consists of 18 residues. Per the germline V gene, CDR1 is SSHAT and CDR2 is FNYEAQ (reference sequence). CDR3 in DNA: TGTGCTAGCAGCTTAGGGGTGGCTAGCGGGAGTGTCACCGGGGAGCTGTTTTTT. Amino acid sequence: CASSLGVASGSVTGELFF.

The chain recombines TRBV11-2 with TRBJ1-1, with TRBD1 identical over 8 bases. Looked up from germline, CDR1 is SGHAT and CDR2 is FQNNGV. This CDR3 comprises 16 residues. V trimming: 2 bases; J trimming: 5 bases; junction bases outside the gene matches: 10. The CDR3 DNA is TGTGCCAGCAGCTTAAGGATGGGACAGGCACGGACTGAAGCTTTCTTT. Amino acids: CASSLRMGQARTEAFF. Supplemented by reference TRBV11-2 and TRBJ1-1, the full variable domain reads EAGVAQSPRYKIIEKRQSVAFWCNPISGHATLYWYQQILGQGPKLLIQFQNNGVVDDSQLPKDRFSAERLKGVDSTLKIQPAKLEDSAVYLCASSLRMGQARTEAFFGQGTRLTVV.

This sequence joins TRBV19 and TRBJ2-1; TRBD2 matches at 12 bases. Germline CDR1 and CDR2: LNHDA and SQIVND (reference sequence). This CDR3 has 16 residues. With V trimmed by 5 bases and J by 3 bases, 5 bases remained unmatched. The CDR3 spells CASSPLAGGVYNEQFF. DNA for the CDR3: TGTGCCAGTAGTCCTCTAGCGGGAGGGGTCTACAATGAGCAGTTCTTC.

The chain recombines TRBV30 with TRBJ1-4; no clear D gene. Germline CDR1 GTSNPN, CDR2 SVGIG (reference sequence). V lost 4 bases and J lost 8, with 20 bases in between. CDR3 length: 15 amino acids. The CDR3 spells CAWTLGGITTEKLFF. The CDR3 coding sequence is TGTGCCTGGACCCTAGGAGGGATTACGACCGAAAAACTGTTTTTT. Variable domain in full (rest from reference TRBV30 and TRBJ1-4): SQTIHQWPATLVQPVGSPLSLECTVEGTSNPNLYWYRQAAGRGLQLLFYSVGIGQISSEVPQNLSASRPQDRQFILSSKKLLLSDSGFYLCAWTLGGITTEKLFFGSGTQLSVL.

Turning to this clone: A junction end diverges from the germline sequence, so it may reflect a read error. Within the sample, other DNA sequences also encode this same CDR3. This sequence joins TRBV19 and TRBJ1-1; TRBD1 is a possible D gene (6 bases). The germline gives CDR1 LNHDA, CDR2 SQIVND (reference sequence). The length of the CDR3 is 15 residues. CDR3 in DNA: TGTGCCAGTTTACCGGGACACTCTCGGTTAACTGAAGCTTTCTTC. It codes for CASLPGHSRLTEAFF.

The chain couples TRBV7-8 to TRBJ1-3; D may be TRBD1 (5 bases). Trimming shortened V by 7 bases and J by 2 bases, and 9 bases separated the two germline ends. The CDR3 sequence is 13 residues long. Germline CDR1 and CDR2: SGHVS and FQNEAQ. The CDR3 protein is CASNTRAGNTIYF. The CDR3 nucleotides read TGTGCCAGCAACACCAGGGCTGGAAACACCATATATTTT.

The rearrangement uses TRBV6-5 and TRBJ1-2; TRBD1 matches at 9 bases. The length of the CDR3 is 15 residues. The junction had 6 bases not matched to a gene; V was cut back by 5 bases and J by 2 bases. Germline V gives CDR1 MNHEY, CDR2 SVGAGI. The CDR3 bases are TGTGCCAGCAGTGGGGGGGACAGGGCCAACTATGGCTACACCTTC. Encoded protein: CASSGGDRANYGYTF.